One sample yielded the 32 T cell receptor beta chains listed below, sequenced in a study of T cell repertoires in aging, cancer and after chemotherapy. Rearranged V-D-J TRB sequences were amplified with a mixed TRB-A/B primer pool. TCRdb processed the multiplex PCR reads anew with MiXCR; each CDR3 protein has one entry. The profile shows more than 750 distinct CDR3 sequences, about 26% of them singletons. Peripheral blood genomic DNA, not sorted cells or RNA, was the template. Sequenced sample: blood. All receptors come from a human donor with a solid tumor.

This clonotype is judged medium-sized (0.01 to 0.1%). This chain connects TRBV12-3 or TRBV12-4 to TRBJ1-2; D perhaps matches TRBD1 (5 bases). Trimming left V 5 bases short and J 1 base short, with 14 bases between. The CDR3 loop spans 15 amino acids. CDR3 protein: CASSPLGRVNYGYTF. CDR3 DNA sequence: TGTGCCAGCAGTCCCCTCGGCAGGGTTAACTATGGCTACACCTTC.

V is TRBV5-6 and J is TRBJ2-7; 7 bases map to TRBD1. The CDR3 contains 14 residues. The V gene's germline CDR1 is SGHDT and CDR2 YYEEEE. V lost 4 bases to trimming and J lost 5 bases; unmatched junction nucleotides: 9. CDR3 nucleotides: TGTGCCAGCAGCCTACAGGGGACACGGGACGAGCAGTACTTC. It translates to CASSLQGTRDEQYF.

A few counts support this clonotype. The chain joins TRBV28 to TRBJ2-7; 8 bases map to TRBD2. Germline V gives CDR1 MDHEN, CDR2 SYDVKM. V shed 5 bases, J shed 5 bases, and the junction held 8 bases outside the gene matches. The CDR3 sequence is 14 residues long. The CDR3 is CASSTGGARDEQYF. The CDR3 coding sequence is TGTGCCAGCAGTACCGGGGGGGCCAGAGACGAGCAGTACTTC.

By share, this clonotype ranks as medium-sized. The chain's CDR3 is CASSWTANTGELFF. Written as DNA, the CDR3 is TGTGCCAGCAGCTGGACAGCGAACACCGGGGAGCTGTTTTTT. The chain carries TRBV5-4 and TRBJ2-2, with a tentative D call TRBD1 (6 bases). Germline assignment: CDR1 SGHNT and CDR2 YYREEE (reference sequence). Trimming stripped 3 bases from V and 0 bases from J, with 6 bases between. The CDR3 totals 14 residues.

In this sample, this clonotype turned up a few times. In nucleotides, the CDR3 is TGTGCCAGCTCTGACAGGACTGGCCCAGATACGCAGTATTTT. Protein: CASSDRTGPDTQYF. The chain employs TRBV6-1 and TRBJ2-3, with TRBD1 as a possible D gene (6 bases). CDR1 is MNHNS and CDR2 is SASEGT in the germline V gene. The CDR3 has 14 residues. Between the trimmed V and J ends, which lost 8 bases and 4 bases, there was a span of 16 bases.

Sample share makes this clonotype large. V gene TRBV19 combines with J gene TRBJ2-6; D is possibly TRBD1 (6 bases). V dropped 3 bases and J dropped 4 bases, with 22 bases sitting between them. Germline V gene sequence: CDR1 LNHDA, CDR2 SQIVND (reference sequence). The CDR3 runs to 19 residues. The CDR3 coding sequence is TGTGCCAGTAGTATCCTTATCTCCCCGAACAGGGCCGGGGCCAACGTCCTGACTTTC. It codes for CASSILISPNRAGANVLTF.

By its share, this clonotype is large (0.1 to 1%). This chain uses TRBV12-3 or TRBV12-4 with TRBJ1-6; D uncertain. The CDR3 spans 14 residues. With 4 bases removed from V and 4 bases from J, the gap between germline ends came to 8 bases. DNA for the CDR3: TGTGCCAGCAGTTCATTGGGGTATAATTCACCCCTCCACTTT. Its protein product is CASSSLGYNSPLHF.

By its share, this clonotype is large (0.1 to 1%). This chain links TRBV20-1 with TRBJ1-2, with D possibly being TRBD1 (6 bases). CDR1 is DFQATT, CDR2 SNEGSKA, per germline (reference sequence). Trimming took off 6 bases at V and 1 base at J, with 18 bases between the two ends. The CDR3 runs to 15 residues. In DNA, the CDR3 is TGCAGTGCCCGAGGGCGTGGGGGCGGTAACTATGGCTACACCTTC. Amino acids: CSARGRGGGNYGYTF.

The J gene is TRBJ1-4, the V gene TRBV11-2, with 10 bases aligning to TRBD1. V dropped 1 base and J dropped 3; count of bases not matched to a gene: 2. CDR3 length: 16 amino acids. Germline values: CDR1 SGHAT, CDR2 FQNNGV. CDR3 bases: TGTGCCAGCAGCTTAGTAGGGACAGGGGCTAATGAAAAACTGTTTTTT. Translated, it gives CASSLVGTGANEKLFF.

This clonotype qualifies as large. The V and J genes are TRBV19 and TRBJ1-2; TRBD1 is a possible D gene (6 bases). The V gene's germline CDR1 is LNHDA and CDR2 SQIVND (reference sequence). This CDR3 spans 15 amino acids. Trimming removed 3 bases at V and 7 bases at J, with 18 bases between. The CDR3 is CASSISAGQISGYTF. As DNA, the CDR3 is TGTGCCAGTAGTATCTCAGCGGGACAAATTAGTGGCTACACCTTC.

The chain carries TRBV5-1 and TRBJ1-4, with unresolved D. The CDR3 has 16 amino acids. From germline, CDR1 is SGHRS and CDR2 YFSETQ. V was shortened by 4 bases and J by 8 bases, with 21 bases between the two germline ends. For the CDR3, the DNA is TGCGCCAGCAGCCTAAGGACGGCCGGACCTTTCGAAAAACTGTTTTTT. Encoded protein: CASSLRTAGPFEKLFF.

The count of this clonotype is one. This chain connects TRBV7-9 to TRBJ1-6; D remains unclear. The germline V gene encodes CDR1 SEHNR and CDR2 FQNEAQ (reference sequence). V lost 2 bases, J lost 10 bases, and 21 bases lay in between. The CDR3 runs to 17 residues. This chain's CDR3 is CASSLRAGERRQSPLHF. The CDR3 DNA follows: TGTGCCAGCAGCTTAAGGGCCGGGGAGAGGCGGCAATCACCCCTCCACTTT.

This clonotype has just a few counts. The V call is TRBV20-1, the J call TRBJ1-1; no reliable D call. The CDR3 consists of 12 residues. V was clipped by 6 bases and J by 8 bases, with 16 bases between them. CDR1 is DFQATT, CDR2 SNEGSKA, per germline (reference sequence). CDR3 residues: CSARVLMGEAFF. CDR3 nucleotide sequence: TGCAGTGCCCGAGTATTAATGGGGGAAGCTTTCTTT.

This chain connects TRBV6-4 to TRBJ2-3; 8 positions match TRBD2. The CDR3 spans 16 residues. V lost 0 bases to trimming and J lost 4 bases; unmatched junction nucleotides: 6. The germline V gene encodes CDR1 MRHNA and CDR2 SNTAGT. In nucleotides, the CDR3 is TGTGCCAGCAGTGACTCCGGGAAGCGGGAGTCAGATACGCAGTATTTT. Encoded protein: CASSDSGKRESDTQYF.

The chain uses TRBV19 and TRBJ2-3, with a tentative D call TRBD1 (6 bases). Trimming took off 7 bases at V and 4 bases at J, with 12 bases between the two ends. Germline CDR1 and CDR2: LNHDA and SQIVND (reference sequence). The CDR3 extends over 13 amino acids. In DNA, the CDR3 is TGTGCCAGTACATTGGGGGCCGCAGATACGCAGTATTTT. Translating it yields CASTLGAADTQYF.

This sequence joins TRBV19 and TRBJ2-2, with TRBD2 as a possible D gene (5 bases). CDR3 length: 16 amino acids. Trimming stripped 2 bases from V and 0 bases from J, with 10 bases between. CDR1 is LNHDA and CDR2 is SQIVND in the germline V gene (reference sequence). The CDR3 loop reads CASSIKRTPNTGELFF. In DNA form, the CDR3 reads TGTGCCAGTAGTATAAAGCGGACCCCGAACACCGGGGAGCTGTTTTTT.

By share, this clonotype ranks as large (0.1 to 1%). The chain is built from TRBV7-2 and TRBJ2-7, with TRBD2 identical over 12 bases. Germline CDR1 reads SGHTA; CDR2 reads FQGNSA. This CDR3 region has 16 residues. V dropped 2 bases and J dropped 2; count of bases not matched to a gene: 4. The CDR3 spells CASSLTSGRLPYEQYF. The CDR3 DNA is TGTGCCAGCAGCTTAACTAGCGGGAGGTTACCCTACGAGCAGTACTTC.

This clonotype is large within its sample. The J gene is TRBJ1-2, the V gene TRBV12-3 or TRBV12-4, with 7 positions matching TRBD1. This CDR3 is 13 amino acids long. V shed 4 bases and J 7 bases; nucleotides not matched to a gene: 6. The CDR3 here is CASSSGQRVGYTF. The CDR3 nucleotides read TGTGCCAGCAGTTCGGGACAGAGGGTTGGCTACACCTTC.

This clonotype counts as large. The chain links TRBV29-1 to TRBJ2-7; D is ambiguous. Between the trimmed V and J ends, which lost 2 bases and 3 bases, there was a span of 17 bases. The germline V gene has CDR1 SQVTM and CDR2 ANQGSEA. The CDR3 sequence is 15 residues long. The DNA of the CDR3 is TGCAGCGTTGAAAGGGCCGGGTCCACCGACTACGAGCAGTACTTC. Protein: CSVERAGSTDYEQYF.

By share of the sample, this clonotype is large (0.1 to 1%). The rearrangement uses TRBV29-1 and TRBJ1-4; 7 bases are a match to TRBD1. This CDR3 spans 13 amino acids. J was trimmed by 8 bases and V by 4 bases; bases with no gene match: 7. CDR1 is SQVTM, CDR2 ANQGSEA, per germline. The DNA for the CDR3 is TGCAGCGTTGCCAGGGGGGAGGGAGAAAAACTGTTTTTT. As protein: CSVARGEGEKLFF.

This clonotype was seen more than once but under ten times. V and J are TRBV7-2 and TRBJ2-5; 11 nucleotides align to TRBD2. This CDR3 comprises 16 residues. Looked up from germline, CDR1 is SGHTA and CDR2 is FQGNSA. The V and J ends lost 5 bases and 4 bases, in that order; junction bases with no gene match: 9. The CDR3 DNA follows: TGTGCCAGCAGCCTCCGTACTAGCGGGAGTCTAGAGACCCAGTACTTC. The encoded protein is CASSLRTSGSLETQYF.

By share, this clonotype counts as large (0.1 to 1%). This chain links TRBV7-2 with TRBJ1-6; TRBD1 is a possible D gene (6 bases). CDR3 length: 17 amino acids. Germline CDR1 reads SGHTA; CDR2 reads FQGNSA. The germline V and J ends were trimmed by 5 bases and 9 bases, with 23 bases remaining between them. CDR3 amino acids: CASSPLTLGTRSSPLHF. In nucleotides, the CDR3 is TGTGCCAGCAGCCCACTCACCCTCGGGACAAGAAGTTCACCCCTCCACTTT.

This clonotype is large in the sample. V is TRBV10-3 and J is TRBJ2-7; 9 nucleotides line up with TRBD2. Germline V gene data show CDR1 as ENHRY and CDR2 as SYGVKD. This CDR3 contains 15 residues. With 7 bases clipped from V and 0 bases from J, the junction kept 7 bases outside the gene matches. The CDR3 is CAITEGREGSYEQYF. The CDR3 DNA sequence: TGTGCCATCACCGAGGGGCGGGAGGGCTCCTACGAGCAGTACTTC.

Only a few counts were recorded for this clonotype. V gene TRBV5-6 combines with J gene TRBJ1-2; D is ambiguous. Germline V gene lookup returns CDR1 SGHDT and CDR2 YYEEEE. The CDR3 runs to 14 residues. V was clipped by 4 bases and J by 8 bases, with 18 bases between them. The CDR3 is CASSPDRLLLGYTF. The CDR3 nucleotides are TGTGCCAGCAGCCCGGACCGACTTCTATTAGGCTACACCTTC.

The CDR3 coding sequence is TGTGCCACCTCCAGACCCGGGACTAATGAAAAACTGTTTTTT. It specifies CATSRPGTNEKLFF. The gene calls are TRBV6-2 or TRBV6-3 and TRBJ1-4; unclear D gene. Germline V lookup: CDR1 MNHEY, CDR2 SVGEGT. Trimming shortened V by 10 bases and J by 2 bases, and 14 bases separated the two germline ends. The CDR3 length is 14 residues.

A single count supports this clonotype. The chain joins TRBV20-1 to TRBJ2-1, with 8 bases that match TRBD2. CDR1 is DFQATT, CDR2 SNEGSKA, per germline (reference sequence). With V trimmed by 2 bases and J by 3 bases, 6 bases remained unmatched. There are 15 residues in the CDR3. The CDR3 DNA reads as TGCAGTGCTAGAAGGACGGGGGGGCTCTACAATGAGCAGTTCTTC. The encoded protein is CSARRTGGLYNEQFF.

In its sample, this clonotype is large. This chain joins TRBV6-1 and TRBJ2-3; 12 bases are a match to TRBD2. The trim removed 6 bases at V and 5 bases at J, leaving 9 bases unmatched. CDR1 MNHNS and CDR2 SASEGT come from the germline V gene. The CDR3 spans 16 residues. CDR3 coding DNA: TGTGCCAGCAGATCCCTAGCGGGGGGGCAGGGAGATACGCAGTATTTT. It is translated as CASRSLAGGQGDTQYF.

V gene TRBV28 combines with J gene TRBJ2-3, with a possible D match to TRBD2 (6 bases). CDR1 is MDHEN and CDR2 is SYDVKM in the germline V gene. The CDR3 has 14 residues. The V gene lost 7 bases and the J gene lost 0 bases, with 11 bases spanning the gap. The CDR3 DNA follows: TGTGCCAGCAAAGGCGGGGCTAGCACAGATACGCAGTATTTT. It encodes CASKGGASTDTQYF.

The rearrangement joins TRBV2 to TRBJ2-6, with a tentative D call TRBD1 (6 bases). The CDR3 has 15 amino acids. V lost 7 bases, J lost 1 base, and 11 bases lay in between. Germline V CDR1 and CDR2: SNHLY, FYNNEI. CDR3 sequence reads: CASTPGVSGANVLTF. In nucleotides, the CDR3 is TGTGCCAGCACCCCAGGGGTGTCTGGGGCCAACGTCCTGACTTTC.

By proportion, this clonotype is large. The rearrangement links TRBV27 to TRBJ2-7, with 10 bases identical to TRBD1. This CDR3 has 15 residues. Germline lookup yields CDR1 MNHEY and CDR2 SMNVEV (reference sequence). V lost 5 bases to trimming and J lost 7 bases; unmatched junction nucleotides: 11. CDR3 sequence reads: CASSLLRTGGGEQYF. CDR3 DNA: TGTGCCAGCAGTCTACTAAGGACAGGGGGTGGTGAGCAGTACTTC.

This clonotype was observed a handful of times. V usage is TRBV6-2 or TRBV6-3 and J usage is TRBJ2-1; maybe TRBD2 (5 bases). V was shortened by 4 bases and J by 7 bases, with 17 bases between the two germline ends. Germline CDR1 and CDR2: MNHEY and SVGEGT. The CDR3 extends over 15 amino acids. The DNA of the CDR3 is TGTGCCAGCAGTTCTAGAGGGCTCGTAGAGAATGAGCAGTTCTTC. The encoded protein is CASSSRGLVENEQFF.

The gene calls are TRBV20-1 and TRBJ2-1; perhaps TRBD2 as D (5 bases). The CDR3 is made up of 13 amino acids. Germline CDR1 and CDR2: DFQATT and SNEGSKA (reference sequence). The V end lost 0 bases, the J end lost 5 bases, and 8 bases lay between the germline ends. The CDR3 reads CSARDTSDNEQFF. The CDR3 bases are TGCAGTGCTAGAGATACTAGTGACAATGAGCAGTTCTTC.